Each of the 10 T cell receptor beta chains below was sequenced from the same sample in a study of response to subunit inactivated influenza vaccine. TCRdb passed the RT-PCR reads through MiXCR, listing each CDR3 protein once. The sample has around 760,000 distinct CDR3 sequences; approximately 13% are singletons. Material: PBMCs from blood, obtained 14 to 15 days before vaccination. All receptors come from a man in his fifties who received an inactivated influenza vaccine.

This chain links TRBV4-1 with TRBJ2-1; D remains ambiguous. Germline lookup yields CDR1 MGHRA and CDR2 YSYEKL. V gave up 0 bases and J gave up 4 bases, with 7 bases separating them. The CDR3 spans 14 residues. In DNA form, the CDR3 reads TGCGCCAGCAGCCAAGATTTTAGTTACAATGAGCAGTTCTTC. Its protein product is CASSQDFSYNEQFF.

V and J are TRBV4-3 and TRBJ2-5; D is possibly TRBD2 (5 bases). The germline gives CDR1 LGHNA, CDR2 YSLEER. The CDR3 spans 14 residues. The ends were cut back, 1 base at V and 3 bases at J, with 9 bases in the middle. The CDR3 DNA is TGCGCCAGCAGCCAAGGATTGGGAGAAGAGACCCAGTACTTC. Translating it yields CASSQGLGEETQYF.

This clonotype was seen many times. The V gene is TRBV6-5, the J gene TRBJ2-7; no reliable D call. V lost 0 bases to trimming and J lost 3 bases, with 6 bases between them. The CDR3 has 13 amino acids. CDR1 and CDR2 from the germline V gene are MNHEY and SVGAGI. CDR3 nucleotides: TGTGCCAGCAGTTACTCGGTCAGCTACGAGCAGTACTTC. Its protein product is CASSYSVSYEQYF.

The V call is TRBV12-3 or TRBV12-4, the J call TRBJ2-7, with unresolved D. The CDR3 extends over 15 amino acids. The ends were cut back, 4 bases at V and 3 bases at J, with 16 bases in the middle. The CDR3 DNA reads TGTGCCAGCAGTTCAGCCGGGCCGGCTGGCTACGAGCAGTACTTC. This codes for CASSSAGPAGYEQYF.

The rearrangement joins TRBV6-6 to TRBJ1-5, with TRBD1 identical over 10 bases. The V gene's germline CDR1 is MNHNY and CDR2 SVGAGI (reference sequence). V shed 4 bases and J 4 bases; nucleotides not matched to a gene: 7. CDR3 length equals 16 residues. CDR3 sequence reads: CASSSPDRGRNQPQHF. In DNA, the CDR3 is TGTGCCAGCAGTTCCCCTGACAGGGGGCGAAATCAGCCCCAGCATTTT.

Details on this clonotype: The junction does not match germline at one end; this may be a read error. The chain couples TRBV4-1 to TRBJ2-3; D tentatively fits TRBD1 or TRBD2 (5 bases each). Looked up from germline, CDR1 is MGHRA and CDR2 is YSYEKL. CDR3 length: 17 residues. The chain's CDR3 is CASSQDSASGTADTHYF. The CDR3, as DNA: TGCGCCAGCAGCCAAGATAGTGCGTCAGGGACCGCAGATACGCATTATTTT.

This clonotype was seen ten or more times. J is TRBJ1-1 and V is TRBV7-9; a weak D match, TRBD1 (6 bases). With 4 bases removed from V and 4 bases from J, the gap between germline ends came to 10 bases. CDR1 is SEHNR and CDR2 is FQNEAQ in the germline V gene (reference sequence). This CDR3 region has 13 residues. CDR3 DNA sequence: TGTGCCAGCAGCTACAGGGAGGGCACTGAAGCTTTCTTT. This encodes CASSYREGTEAFF.

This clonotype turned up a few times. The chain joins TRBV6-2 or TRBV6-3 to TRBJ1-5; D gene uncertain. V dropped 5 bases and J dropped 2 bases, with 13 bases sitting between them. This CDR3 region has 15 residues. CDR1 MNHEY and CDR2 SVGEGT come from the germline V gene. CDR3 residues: CASSRTGSGNQPQHF. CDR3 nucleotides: TGTGCCAGCAGTCGGACGGGGTCGGGCAATCAGCCCCAGCATTTT.

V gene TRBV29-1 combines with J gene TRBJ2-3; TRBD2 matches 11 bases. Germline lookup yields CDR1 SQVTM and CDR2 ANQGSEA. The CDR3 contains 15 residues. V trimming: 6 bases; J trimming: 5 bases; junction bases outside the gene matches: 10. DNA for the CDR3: TGCAGCGTGTCAAATAGCGGGAGGGCCGGAGATACGCAGTATTTT. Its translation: CSVSNSGRAGDTQYF.

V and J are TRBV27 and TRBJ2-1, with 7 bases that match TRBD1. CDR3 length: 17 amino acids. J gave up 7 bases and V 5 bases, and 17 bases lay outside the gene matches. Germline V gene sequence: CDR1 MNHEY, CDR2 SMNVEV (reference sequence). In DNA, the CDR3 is TGTGCCAGCAGTCCTACCCGCTTAAGGGGACAGAATAATGAGCAGTTCTTC. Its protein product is CASSPTRLRGQNNEQFF.